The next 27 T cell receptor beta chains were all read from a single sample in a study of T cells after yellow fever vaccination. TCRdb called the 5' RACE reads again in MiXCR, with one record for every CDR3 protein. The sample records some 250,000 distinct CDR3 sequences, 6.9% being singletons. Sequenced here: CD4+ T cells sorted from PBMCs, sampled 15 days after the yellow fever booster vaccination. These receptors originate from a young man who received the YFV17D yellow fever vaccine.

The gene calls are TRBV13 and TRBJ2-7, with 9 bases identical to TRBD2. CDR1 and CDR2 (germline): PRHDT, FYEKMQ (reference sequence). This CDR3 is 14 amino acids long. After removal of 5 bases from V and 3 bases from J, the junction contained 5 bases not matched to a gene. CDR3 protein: CASSRSSGIYEQYF. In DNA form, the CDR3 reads TGTGCCAGCAGCCGTTCTAGCGGGATCTACGAGCAGTACTTC.

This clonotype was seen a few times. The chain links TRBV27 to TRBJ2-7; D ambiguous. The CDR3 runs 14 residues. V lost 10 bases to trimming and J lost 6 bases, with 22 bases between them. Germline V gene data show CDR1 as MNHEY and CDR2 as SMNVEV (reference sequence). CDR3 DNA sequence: TGTGCCACCATACCCCCGTCAGGTGATCCCGAGCAGTACTTC. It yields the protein CATIPPSGDPEQYF.

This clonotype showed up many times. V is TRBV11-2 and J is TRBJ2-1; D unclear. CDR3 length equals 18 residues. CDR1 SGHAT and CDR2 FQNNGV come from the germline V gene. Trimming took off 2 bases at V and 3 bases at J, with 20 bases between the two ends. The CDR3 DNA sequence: TGTGCCAGCAGCTTATTCAGTTGGGGTGCCAAAGGCTACAATGAGCAGTTCTTC. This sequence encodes CASSLFSWGAKGYNEQFF.

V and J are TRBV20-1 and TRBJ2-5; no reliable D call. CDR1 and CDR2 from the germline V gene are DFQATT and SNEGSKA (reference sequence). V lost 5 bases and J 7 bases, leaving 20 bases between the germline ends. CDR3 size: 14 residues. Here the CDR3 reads CSAPRSRRPGTQYF. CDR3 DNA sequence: TGCAGTGCTCCTCGCTCGAGGCGTCCCGGGACCCAGTACTTC.

The CDR3 sequence is CASSLGVENEQFF. The DNA for the CDR3 is TGTGCCAGCAGCTTAGGGGTGGAAAATGAGCAGTTCTTC. This chain connects TRBV7-2 to TRBJ2-1; D unresolved. The germline V and J ends were trimmed by 1 base and 7 bases, with 8 bases remaining between them. The germline V gene encodes CDR1 SGHTA and CDR2 FQGNSA. The CDR3 sequence is 13 residues long.

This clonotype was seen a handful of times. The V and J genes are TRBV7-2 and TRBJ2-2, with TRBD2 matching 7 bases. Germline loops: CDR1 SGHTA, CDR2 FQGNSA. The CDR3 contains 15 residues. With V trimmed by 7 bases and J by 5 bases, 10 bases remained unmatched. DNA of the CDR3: TGTGCCAGCACCCTGGGCGGGAGTCGTACCGGGGAGCTGTTTTTT. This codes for CASTLGGSRTGELFF.

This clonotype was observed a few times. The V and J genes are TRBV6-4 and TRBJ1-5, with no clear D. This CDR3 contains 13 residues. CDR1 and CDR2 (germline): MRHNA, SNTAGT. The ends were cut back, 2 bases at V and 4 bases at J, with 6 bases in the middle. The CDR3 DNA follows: TGTGCCAGCAGTGACCCAACTAATCAGCCCCAGCATTTT. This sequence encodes CASSDPTNQPQHF.

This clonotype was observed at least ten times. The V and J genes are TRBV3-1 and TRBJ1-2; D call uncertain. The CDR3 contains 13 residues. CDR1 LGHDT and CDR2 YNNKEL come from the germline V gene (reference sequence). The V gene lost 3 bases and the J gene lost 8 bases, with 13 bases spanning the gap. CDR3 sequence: CASSHSRASGYTF. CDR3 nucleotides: TGTGCCAGCAGCCATAGTAGGGCCTCGGGCTACACCTTC.

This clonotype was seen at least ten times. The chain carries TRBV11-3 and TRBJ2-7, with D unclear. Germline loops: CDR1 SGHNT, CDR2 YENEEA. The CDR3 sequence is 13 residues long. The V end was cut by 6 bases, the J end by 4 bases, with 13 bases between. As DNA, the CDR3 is TGTGCCAGCAGTATGAATGACCGTTACGAGCAGTACTTC. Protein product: CASSMNDRYEQYF.

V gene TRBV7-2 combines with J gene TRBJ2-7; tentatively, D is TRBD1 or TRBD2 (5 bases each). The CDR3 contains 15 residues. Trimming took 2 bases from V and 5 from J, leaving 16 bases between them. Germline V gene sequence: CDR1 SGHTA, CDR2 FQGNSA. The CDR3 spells CASSLNGEGRHEQYF. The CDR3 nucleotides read TGTGCCAGCAGCTTAAACGGCGAGGGGCGGCACGAGCAGTACTTC.

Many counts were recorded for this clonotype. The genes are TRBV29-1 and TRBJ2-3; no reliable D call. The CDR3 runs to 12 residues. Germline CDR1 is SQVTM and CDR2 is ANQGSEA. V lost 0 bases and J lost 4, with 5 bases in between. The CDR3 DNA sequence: TGCAGCGTTGAAGAGAGCGCAGATACGCAGTATTTT. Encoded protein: CSVEESADTQYF.

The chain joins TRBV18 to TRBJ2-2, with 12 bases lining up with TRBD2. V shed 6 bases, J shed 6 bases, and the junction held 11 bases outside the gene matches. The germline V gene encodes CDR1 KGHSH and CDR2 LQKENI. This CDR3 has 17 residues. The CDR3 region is CASSPRTSGTTAGELFF. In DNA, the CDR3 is TGTGCCAGCTCCCCTCGGACTAGCGGGACTACAGCCGGGGAGCTGTTTTTT.

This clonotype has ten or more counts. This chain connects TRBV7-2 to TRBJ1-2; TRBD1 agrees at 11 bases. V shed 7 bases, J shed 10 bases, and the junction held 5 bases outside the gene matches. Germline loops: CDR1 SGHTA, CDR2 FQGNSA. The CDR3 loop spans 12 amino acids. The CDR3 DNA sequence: TGTGCCAGCAAGCGGACAGGGGGCGACTACACCTTC. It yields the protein CASKRTGGDYTF. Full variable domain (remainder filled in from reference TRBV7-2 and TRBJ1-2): GAGVSQSPSNKVTEKGKDVELRCDPISGHTALYWYRQSLGQGLEFLIYFQGNSAPDKSGLPSDRFSAERTGGSVSTLTIQRTQQEDSAVYLCASKRTGGDYTFGSGTRLTVV.

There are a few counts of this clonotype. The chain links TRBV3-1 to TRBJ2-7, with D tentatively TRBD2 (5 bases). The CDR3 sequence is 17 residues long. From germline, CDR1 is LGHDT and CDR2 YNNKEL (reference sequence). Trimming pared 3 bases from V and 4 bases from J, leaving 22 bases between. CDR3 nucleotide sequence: TGTGCCAGCAGCCATCCCCCCTGGCACACTCGGGGTTACGAGCAGTACTTC. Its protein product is CASSHPPWHTRGYEQYF.

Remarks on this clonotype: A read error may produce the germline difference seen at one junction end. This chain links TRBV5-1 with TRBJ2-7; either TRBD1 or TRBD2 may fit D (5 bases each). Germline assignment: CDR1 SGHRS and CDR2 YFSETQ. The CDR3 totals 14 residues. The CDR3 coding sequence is TGCGTCAGCAGTCAGGAACTAGAAGGGGCCGAGCAGTACTTC. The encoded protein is CVSSQELEGAEQYF.

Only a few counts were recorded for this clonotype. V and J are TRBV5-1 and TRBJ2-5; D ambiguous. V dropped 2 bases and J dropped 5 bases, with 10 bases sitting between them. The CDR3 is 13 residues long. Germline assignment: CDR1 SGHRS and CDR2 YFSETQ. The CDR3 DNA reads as TGCGCCAGCAGCTTAGGAGTTTCCGAGACCCAGTACTTC. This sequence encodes CASSLGVSETQYF.

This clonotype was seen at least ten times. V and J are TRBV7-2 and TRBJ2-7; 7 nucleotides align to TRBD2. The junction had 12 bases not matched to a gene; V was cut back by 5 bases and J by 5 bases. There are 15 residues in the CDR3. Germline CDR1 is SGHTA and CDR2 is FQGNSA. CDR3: CASSVRGLEKNEQYF. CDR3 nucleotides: TGTGCCAGCAGCGTCCGCGGACTAGAAAAAAACGAGCAGTACTTC.

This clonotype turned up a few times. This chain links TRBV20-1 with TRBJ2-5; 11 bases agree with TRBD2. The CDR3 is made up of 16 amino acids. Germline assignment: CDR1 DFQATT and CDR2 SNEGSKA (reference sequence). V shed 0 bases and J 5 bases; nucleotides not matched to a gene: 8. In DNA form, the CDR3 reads TGCAGTGCTAGAGATCTTAGCGGGAGGGCCAGGGAGACCCAGTACTTC. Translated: CSARDLSGRARETQYF.

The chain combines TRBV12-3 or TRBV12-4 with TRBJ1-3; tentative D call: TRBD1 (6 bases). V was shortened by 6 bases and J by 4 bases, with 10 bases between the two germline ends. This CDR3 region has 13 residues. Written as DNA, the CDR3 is TGTGCCAGCAGCGGGGGGCGAGGAAACACCATATATTTT. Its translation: CASSGGRGNTIYF.

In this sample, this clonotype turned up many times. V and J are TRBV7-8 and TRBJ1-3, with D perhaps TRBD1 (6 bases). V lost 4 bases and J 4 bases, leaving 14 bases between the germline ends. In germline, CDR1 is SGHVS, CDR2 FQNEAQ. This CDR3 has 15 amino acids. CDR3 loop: CASSSQTGSGNTIYF. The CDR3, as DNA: TGTGCCAGCAGCTCTCAAACAGGGTCAGGAAACACCATATATTTT. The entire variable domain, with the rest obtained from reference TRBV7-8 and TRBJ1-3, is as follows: GAGVSQSPRYKVAKRGQDVALRCDPISGHVSLFWYQQALGQGPEFLTYFQNEAQLDKSGLPSDRFFAERPEGSVSTLKIQRTQQEDSAVYLCASSSQTGSGNTIYFGEGSWLTVV.

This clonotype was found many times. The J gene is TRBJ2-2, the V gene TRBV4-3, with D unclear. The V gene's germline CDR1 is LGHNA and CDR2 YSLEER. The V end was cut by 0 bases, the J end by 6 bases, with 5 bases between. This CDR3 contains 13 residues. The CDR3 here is CASSQDIPGELFF. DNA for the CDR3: TGCGCCAGCAGCCAAGATATTCCCGGGGAGCTGTTTTTT.

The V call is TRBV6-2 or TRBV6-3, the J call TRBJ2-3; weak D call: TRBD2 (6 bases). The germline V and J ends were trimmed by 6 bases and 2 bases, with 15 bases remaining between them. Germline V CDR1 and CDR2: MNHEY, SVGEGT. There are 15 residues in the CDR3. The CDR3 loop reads CASSMVVADTDTQYF. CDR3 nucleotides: TGTGCCAGCAGCATGGTAGTAGCGGACACAGATACGCAGTATTTT.

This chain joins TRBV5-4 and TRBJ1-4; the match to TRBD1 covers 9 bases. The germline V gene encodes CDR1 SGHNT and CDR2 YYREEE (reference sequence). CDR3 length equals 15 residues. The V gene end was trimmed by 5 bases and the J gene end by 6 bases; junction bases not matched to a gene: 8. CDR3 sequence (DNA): TGTGCCAGCAGAAGTACAGGGGGCGCGGATGAAAAACTGTTTTTT. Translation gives CASRSTGGADEKLFF.

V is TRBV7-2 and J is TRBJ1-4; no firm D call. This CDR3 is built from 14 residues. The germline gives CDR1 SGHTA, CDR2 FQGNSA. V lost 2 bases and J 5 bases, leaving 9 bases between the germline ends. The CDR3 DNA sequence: TGTGCCAGCAGCTTAAATGCAGGAAATGAAAAACTGTTTTTT. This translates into CASSLNAGNEKLFF.

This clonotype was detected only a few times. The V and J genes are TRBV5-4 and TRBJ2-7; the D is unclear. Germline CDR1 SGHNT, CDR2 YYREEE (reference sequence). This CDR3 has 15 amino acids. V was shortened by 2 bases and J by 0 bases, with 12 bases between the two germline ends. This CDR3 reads CASSFVPSSSYEQYF. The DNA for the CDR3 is TGTGCCAGCAGCTTTGTTCCTTCTTCCTCCTACGAGCAGTACTTC.

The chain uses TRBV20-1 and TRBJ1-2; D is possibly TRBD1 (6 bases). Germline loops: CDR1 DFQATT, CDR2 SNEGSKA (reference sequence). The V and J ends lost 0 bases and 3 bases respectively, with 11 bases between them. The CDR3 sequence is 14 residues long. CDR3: CSARDTDRYYGYTF. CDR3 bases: TGCAGTGCTAGAGATACGGACAGATACTATGGCTACACCTTC.

The CDR3 loop is CASSFKQYF. The CDR3 coding sequence is TGTGCCAGCAGTTTCAAGCAGTACTTC. This chain uses TRBV27 with TRBJ2-7; D gene uncertain. The CDR3 is made up of 9 amino acids. V dropped 3 bases and J dropped 8 bases, with 2 bases sitting between them. Germline V gene data show CDR1 as MNHEY and CDR2 as SMNVEV (reference sequence).